What follows are 22 T cell receptor beta chains derived from one specimen sequenced in a study of cytomegalovirus exposure and HLA in healthy donors (dated by TCRdb to 2017 to 2019). Receptor amplification or capture employed the immunoSEQ multiplex PCR assay. For the multiplex PCR, a mixture combining 60 forward primers for TCR Vbeta segments and 13 reverse primers for TCR Jbeta segments was used. TCRdb holds this immuneACCESS table with in-frame rearrangements only. Some clones are missing; in checked studies, unresolved V genes explain under half, and the rest has no known cause. Within this sample are over 150,000 clones, with 70% to 85% of them counted one time only. 0.098% of the sample rests with the top ten. Source material: PBMCs. All receptors derive from a boy younger than 10 in good health and CMV-seronegative.

This clone was seen a single time. This chain uses TRBV19 with TRBJ1-2; the D gene is possibly TRBD1 (6 bases). The V end was cut by 6 bases, the J end by 5 bases, with 7 bases between. The CDR3 contains 11 residues. The germline V gene has CDR1 LNHDA and CDR2 SQIVND (reference sequence). CDR3 DNA sequence: TGTGCCAGTAGGAGGGGGTATGGCTACACCTTC. Amino acids: CASRRGYGYTF.

Concerning this clone itself: The identical CDR3 is also encoded by other nucleotide sequences in the sample. V gene TRBV7-3 combines with J gene TRBJ2-7, with a possible D match to TRBD1 (6 bases). The CDR3 length is 14 residues. From germline, CDR1 is SGHTA and CDR2 FQGTGA. V lost 5 bases and J lost 0, with 11 bases in between. The CDR3 spells CASSPTGSSYEQYF. CDR3 nucleotide sequence: TGTGCCAGCAGCCCTACAGGGAGCTCCTACGAGCAGTACTTC.

This chain joins TRBV30 and TRBJ2-1; TRBD2 matches 12 bases. V trimming: 1 base; J trimming: 7 bases; junction bases outside the gene matches: 11. The germline gives CDR1 GTSNPN, CDR2 SVGIG (reference sequence). This CDR3 is 17 amino acids long. CDR3 loop: CAWSARGLLAGGNEQFF. The CDR3 bases are TGTGCCTGGAGTGCCCGCGGATTACTAGCGGGGGGTAATGAGCAGTTCTTC.

V usage is TRBV7-8 and J usage is TRBJ1-3; TRBD1 is a possible D gene (6 bases). CDR1 is SGHVS and CDR2 is FQNEAQ in the germline V gene. Trimming left V 3 bases short and J 0 bases short, with 15 bases between. The CDR3 covers 17 residues. Written as DNA, the CDR3 is TGTGCCAGCAGCTTCGGAGGACAGTCTGGCTCTGGAAACACCATATATTTT. Encoded protein: CASSFGGQSGSGNTIYF.

This rearrangement joins TRBV2 to TRBJ1-2; D is uncertain. There are 15 residues in the CDR3. CDR1 is SNHLY and CDR2 is FYNNEI in the germline V gene. Trimming pared 7 bases from V and 0 bases from J, leaving 15 bases between. In DNA, the CDR3 is TGTGCCAGCACCCCGGATTTAGACTCTAACTATGGCTACACCTTC. It translates to CASTPDLDSNYGYTF.

The V gene is TRBV7-2, the J gene TRBJ2-6; D is ambiguous. Trimming took off 4 bases at V and 0 bases at J, with 16 bases between the two ends. CDR3 length: 18 residues. Germline CDR1 reads SGHTA; CDR2 reads FQGNSA. The CDR3 protein is CASSWVEVGRSGANVLTF. The CDR3 coding sequence is TGTGCCAGCAGCTGGGTTGAGGTCGGCCGCTCTGGGGCCAACGTCCTGACTTTC.

The J gene is TRBJ2-7, the V gene TRBV6-6; D is perhaps TRBD1 (6 bases). Germline V gene sequence: CDR1 MNHNY, CDR2 SVGAGI (reference sequence). Trimming took off 6 bases at V and 0 bases at J, with 6 bases between the two ends. The CDR3 covers 12 residues. For the CDR3, the DNA is TGTGCCAGCAGAGGGGGCTCCTACGAGCAGTACTTC. Protein: CASRGGSYEQYF.

This clone was seen once. This specimen includes other DNA sequences encoding the same CDR3. The chain has TRBV18 and TRBJ2-5; D gene ambiguous. Germline CDR1 reads KGHSH; CDR2 reads LQKENI. V lost 2 bases and J lost 5, with 3 bases in between. The CDR3 consists of 11 residues. Written as DNA, the CDR3 is TGTGCCAGCTCACCAGAGGAGACCCAGTACTTC. Amino acid sequence: CASSPEETQYF.

The chain couples TRBV7-2 to TRBJ2-1; TRBD2 agrees at 9 bases. J was trimmed by 0 bases and V by 4 bases; bases with no gene match: 13. Germline V gene data show CDR1 as SGHTA and CDR2 as FQGNSA. The CDR3 spans 19 residues. CDR3 DNA: TGTGCCAGCAGCTCCCCCCGGATTGGCGGGGGGGTCTCCTACAATGAGCAGTTCTTC. Translation gives CASSSPRIGGGVSYNEQFF.

The rearrangement links TRBV7-6 to TRBJ2-1; D gene uncertain. V gave up 2 bases and J gave up 0 bases, with 8 bases separating them. Germline V gene sequence: CDR1 SGHVS, CDR2 FNYEAQ. This CDR3 contains 15 residues. The CDR3 loop is CASSLSPDSYNEQFF. In DNA form, the CDR3 reads TGTGCCAGCAGCTTAAGCCCTGACTCCTACAATGAGCAGTTCTTC.

This clone was counted a few times. The chain employs TRBV7-2 and TRBJ2-5, with 11 bases identical to TRBD2. Germline V gene sequence: CDR1 SGHTA, CDR2 FQGNSA. The junction had 14 bases not matched to a gene; V was cut back by 3 bases and J by 5 bases. The CDR3 consists of 18 residues. CDR3 region: CASSFHPLTSGEAETQYF. CDR3 DNA sequence: TGTGCCAGCAGCTTCCATCCATTGACTAGCGGGGAGGCGGAGACCCAGTACTTC.

The rearrangement joins TRBV10-3 to TRBJ2-1, with 13 bases aligning to TRBD2. This CDR3 is 20 amino acids long. Germline trimming cut 5 bases from V and 4 bases from J; bases unmatched to any gene: 17. Looked up from germline, CDR1 is ENHRY and CDR2 is SYGVKD. The CDR3 nucleotides are TGTGCCATCAGTCGGCCGGGACTAGCGGGGTCGTCAACACCATACAATGAGCAGTTCTTC. As protein: CAISRPGLAGSSTPYNEQFF.

The chain uses TRBV18 and TRBJ2-3, with D possibly matching TRBD1 (5 bases). V gave up 2 bases and J gave up 4 bases, with 10 bases separating them. The V gene's germline CDR1 is KGHSH and CDR2 LQKENI. The CDR3 is 14 amino acids. The CDR3 sequence is CASSPTPGPDTQYF. CDR3 bases: TGTGCCAGCTCACCAACCCCAGGGCCAGATACGCAGTATTTT.

The chain employs TRBV29-1 and TRBJ2-3; 7 nucleotides line up with TRBD1. Trimming removed 6 bases from V and 2 bases from J; junction bases left unmatched: 5. In germline, CDR1 is SQVTM, CDR2 ANQGSEA. The CDR3 extends over 13 amino acids. DNA of the CDR3: TGCAGCGTGAGGGGGCGAGCCACAGATACGCAGTATTTT. Its protein product is CSVRGRATDTQYF.

This clone was counted a single time. This chain uses TRBV9 with TRBJ2-5, with D uncertain. CDR3 size: 13 residues. Trimming took off 0 bases at V and 4 bases at J, with 7 bases between the two ends. Germline values: CDR1 SGDLS, CDR2 YYNGEE. In nucleotides, the CDR3 is TGTGCCAGCAGCGTAGGAACGCGAGAGACCCAGTACTTC. Protein product: CASSVGTRETQYF.

J is TRBJ2-7 and V is TRBV11-2; D call uncertain. Trimming removed 1 base from V and 0 bases from J, with 7 bases in between. Germline CDR1 is SGHAT and CDR2 is FQNNGV. The CDR3 sequence is 14 residues long. In DNA, the CDR3 is TGTGCCAGCAGCTTAGGGGCTACCTCCTACGAGCAGTACTTC. Translating it yields CASSLGATSYEQYF.

The chain uses TRBV14 and TRBJ1-2; TRBD1 is a possible D gene (6 bases). Germline lookup yields CDR1 SGHDN and CDR2 FVKESK. This CDR3 is 13 amino acids long. Trimming stripped 5 bases from V and 7 bases from J, with 14 bases between. As DNA, the CDR3 is TGTGCCAGCAGCGCAAGCTCAGGGGTTGGCTACACCTTC. Translating gives CASSASSGVGYTF.

The chain uses TRBV6-1 and TRBJ2-5; 11 bases agree with TRBD2. The DNA matches TRBJ2-7 better at its end, which makes the J call doubtful. Looked up from germline, CDR1 is MNHNS and CDR2 is SASEGT. This CDR3 comprises 14 residues. CDR3 DNA sequence: TGTGCCAGCAATCGACTAGCGGGGATAGACGAGCAGTACTTC. Translating it yields CASNRLAGIDEQYF.

The chain employs TRBV19 and TRBJ2-1, with 10 nucleotides matching TRBD1. This CDR3 has 14 residues. The germline V gene encodes CDR1 LNHDA and CDR2 SQIVND (reference sequence). With 6 bases clipped from V and 7 bases from J, the junction kept 6 bases outside the gene matches. This CDR3 reads CASSPRQGANEQFF. The CDR3 DNA follows: TGTGCCAGTAGCCCCAGACAGGGGGCAAATGAGCAGTTCTTC.

Only one count was recorded for this clone. The CDR3 DNA is TGTGCCAGCAGCTTAGACCAGTCCTATGGCTACACCTTC. Amino acids: CASSLDQSYGYTF. V usage is TRBV7-2 and J usage is TRBJ1-2; no firm D call. Germline-derived CDR1 and CDR2 are SGHTA and FQGNSA. Between the trimmed V and J ends, which lost 1 base and 4 bases, there was a span of 7 bases. The CDR3 length is 13 residues.

The chain employs TRBV7-6 and TRBJ2-2, with 8 bases matching TRBD1. The trim removed 5 bases at V and 7 bases at J, leaving 3 bases unmatched. The CDR3 covers 13 residues. CDR1 SGHVS and CDR2 FNYEAQ come from the germline V gene. The CDR3 nucleotides read TGTGCCAGCAGCCGAACAGGGGGCGGGGAGCTGTTTTTT. Translated: CASSRTGGGELFF.

The genes are TRBV4-1 and TRBJ1-4; 9 nucleotides align to TRBD1. Germline loops: CDR1 MGHRA, CDR2 YSYEKL. CDR3 length: 15 residues. Trimming removed 3 bases from V and 8 bases from J; junction bases left unmatched: 7. DNA of the CDR3: TGCGCCAGCAGCCAGGTTACAGGGGGCGGGGAAAAACTGTTTTTT. Translation: CASSQVTGGGEKLFF.